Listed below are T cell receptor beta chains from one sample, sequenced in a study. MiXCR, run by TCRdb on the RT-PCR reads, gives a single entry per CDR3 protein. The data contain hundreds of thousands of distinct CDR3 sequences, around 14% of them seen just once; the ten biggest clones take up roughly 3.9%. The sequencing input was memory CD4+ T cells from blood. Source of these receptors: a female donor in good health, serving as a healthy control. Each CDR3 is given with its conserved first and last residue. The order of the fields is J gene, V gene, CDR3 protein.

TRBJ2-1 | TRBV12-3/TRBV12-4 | CASTDRGNEQFF
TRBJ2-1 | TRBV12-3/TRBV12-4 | CASSYEQGDNEQFF
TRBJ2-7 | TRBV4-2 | CASSQDRTGLWEQYF
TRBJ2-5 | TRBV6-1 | CAGAQGVRETQYF
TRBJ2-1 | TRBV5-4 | CASSRGENNEQFF
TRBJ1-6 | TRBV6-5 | CASSSDPDPWGGSPLHF
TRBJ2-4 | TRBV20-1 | CSARGGQGENIQYF
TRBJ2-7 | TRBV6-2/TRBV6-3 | CASRPDRVREQYF
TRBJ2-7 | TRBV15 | CATSRADDSYEQYF
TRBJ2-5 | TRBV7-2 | CASSLERESETQYF
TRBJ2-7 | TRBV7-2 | CASSPTAGVGDEQYF
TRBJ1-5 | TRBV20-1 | CSASLASNQPQHF
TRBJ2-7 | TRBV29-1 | CSANLGQAKQYF
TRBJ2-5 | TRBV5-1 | CASSLTGGDETQYF
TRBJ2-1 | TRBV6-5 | CASSNLAGSVYNEQFF
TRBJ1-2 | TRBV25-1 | CASSEFDSYGYTF
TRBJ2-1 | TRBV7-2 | CASSEGDRAYNEQFF
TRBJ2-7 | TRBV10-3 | CAISEGGLGYEQYF
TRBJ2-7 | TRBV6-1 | CASRPGLRSYEQYF
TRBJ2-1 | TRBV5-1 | CASSGDSPSWSNEQFF
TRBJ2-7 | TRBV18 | CASRGQSYEQYF
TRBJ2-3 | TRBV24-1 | CATRGTGTDTQYF
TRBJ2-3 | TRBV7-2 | CASSPRQGGNRDTQYF
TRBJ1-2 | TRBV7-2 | CASTLDRVAGYTF
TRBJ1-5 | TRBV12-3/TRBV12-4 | CASSSQGDNQPQHF
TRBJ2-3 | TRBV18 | CASSPSRLSTDTQYF
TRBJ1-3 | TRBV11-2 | CVSSTRRTGGNTIYF
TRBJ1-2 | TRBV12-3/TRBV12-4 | CASSSGHGTGDYGYTF
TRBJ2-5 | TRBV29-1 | CSVAPTLETQYF
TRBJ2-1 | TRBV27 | CASSPFGHEQFF
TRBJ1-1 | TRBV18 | CASSPSRGDTEAFF
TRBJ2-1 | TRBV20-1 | CSARWSGYEQFF